Listed here is a single T cell receptor beta chain. Its antigen is not identified. The data are from a study of cytomegalovirus exposure and HLA in healthy donors. Across the study: Both the roughly 120 validation repertoires and the approximately 700 first-cohort repertoires used the same platform, as reported by a later analysis.

Here immunoSEQ multiplex PCR was the method, and the copy in TCRdb shows in-frame clones only, minus some. The table records approximately 160,000 clones, 70% to 90% of them present only once. The study, taken as a whole, reports: Confirmation in vitro established that a few CMV-associated chains were specific for CMV antigens. Researchers catalogued approximately 170 TCR beta chains as cytomegalovirus-associated. Most TCR sequences proved rare, with some public TCRs found in many donors.

Sample: PBMCs. The clonotype comes from a woman aged 18 to 35 in good health and CMV-seropositive.

The CDR3 loop reads CAITGTGDGYTF. Written as DNA, the CDR3 is TGTGCCATCACCGGGACAGGTGATGGCTACACCTTC. This chain uses TRBV28 with TRBJ1-2; 8 positions match TRBD1. The germline CDR1 and CDR2 sequences are MDHEN and SYDVKM. This CDR3 contains 12 residues. V was pared by 10 bases and J by 6 bases, with 7 bases of the junction left unmatched.